This entry lists 5 T cell receptor beta chains sequenced from one sample in a study of T cells after yellow fever vaccination. TCRdb analysed the 5' RACE reads with MiXCR anew, one entry per CDR3 protein. The top ten hold over 3% of the sample, which has some 300,000 distinct CDR3 sequences, approximately 10% seen once. Here the sequenced sample was CD4+ T cells sorted from PBMCs, taken 5 days after the yellow fever booster vaccination. These receptors all stem from a man between 18 and 29 years old who received the YFV17D yellow fever vaccine.

This clonotype was picked up many times. The gene calls are TRBV4-2 and TRBJ2-5; D is perhaps TRBD1 or TRBD2 (6 bases each). V was clipped by 0 bases and J by 8 bases, with 13 bases between them. The CDR3 loop spans 14 amino acids. Germline lookup yields CDR1 LGHNA and CDR2 YNFKEQ. CDR3 sequence (DNA): TGTGCCAGCAGCCAAGAGGTTGGAGGGGGAACCCAGTACTTC. Protein: CASSQEVGGGTQYF.

This clonotype was counted only a few times. CDR3 sequence (DNA): TGCAGTGCTAGACCCGCCCAGGTCCATGAGCAGTTCTTC. As protein: CSARPAQVHEQFF. The chain combines TRBV20-1 with TRBJ2-1; D call uncertain. Germline assignment: CDR1 DFQATT and CDR2 SNEGSKA (reference sequence). This CDR3 has 13 residues. The V end was cut by 2 bases, the J end by 8 bases, with 13 bases between.

This clonotype was observed at least ten times. In DNA form, the CDR3 reads TGTGCCATCAGTGAGGGAACAGGGACCTACGAGCAGTACGTC. Translated: CAISEGTGTYEQYV. The chain has TRBV10-3 and TRBJ2-7; weak D call: TRBD1 (6 bases). CDR3 size: 14 residues. Trimming took off 2 bases at V and 2 bases at J, with 10 bases between the two ends. Germline CDR1 is ENHRY and CDR2 is SYGVKD.

This clonotype occurred a few times. This chain uses TRBV12-5 with TRBJ2-3, with D uncertain. In germline, CDR1 is LGHNT, CDR2 FRNRAP. The CDR3 is 15 amino acids. Trimming took off 0 bases at V and 2 bases at J, with 9 bases between the two ends. CDR3 DNA: TGTGCTAGTGGTTTGGTACTTGGCCCCACAGATACGCAGTATTTT. This translates into CASGLVLGPTDTQYF.

This clonotype showed up many times. The rearrangement links TRBV10-3 to TRBJ2-5, with TRBD2 as a possible D gene (7 bases). Trimming removed 0 bases at V and 1 base at J, with 12 bases between. CDR1 is ENHRY, CDR2 SYGVKD, per germline. CDR3 length: 16 residues. The CDR3 DNA sequence: TGTGCCATCAGTGAGTCTGGGGGGGGCCTCCAAGAGACCCAGTACTTC. Its protein product is CAISESGGGLQETQYF.